The 13 T cell receptor beta chains below come from one sample, sequenced in a study of CD8 T cells in ankylosing spondylitis. From the 5' RACE reads, TCRdb called clonotypes with MiXCR, one entry per CDR3 protein. In the table there are around 230,000 distinct CDR3 sequences, over 8.5% of which are singletons. The sample comprised blood, either unsorted or a sorted T cell fraction (not recorded which). These receptors were obtained from a male donor with ankylosing spondylitis or in good health (not recorded which).

This clonotype was picked up many times. The genes are TRBV25-1 and TRBJ2-2, with D hard to call. The germline gives CDR1 MGHDK, CDR2 SYGVNS. CDR3 size: 14 residues. V dropped 7 bases and J dropped 1 base, with 10 bases sitting between them. CDR3 DNA: TGTGCCAGCACTCGGAGTCAGAACACCGGGGAGCTGTTTTTT. This sequence encodes CASTRSQNTGELFF.

This clonotype was seen ten or more times. CDR3 residues: CSAARERQETQYF. DNA of the CDR3: TGCAGTGCTGCAAGGGAACGCCAAGAGACCCAGTACTTC. This chain links TRBV20-1 with TRBJ2-5; D remains ambiguous. V gave up 5 bases and J gave up 1 base, with 11 bases separating them. From germline, CDR1 is DFQATT and CDR2 SNEGSKA (reference sequence). The CDR3 sequence is 13 residues long.

The rearrangement links TRBV2 to TRBJ2-7; D remains ambiguous. CDR1 is SNHLY and CDR2 is FYNNEI in the germline V gene. V dropped 6 bases and J dropped 7 bases, with 13 bases sitting between them. This CDR3 has 12 residues. The CDR3 loop is CASREQTGEQYF. CDR3 DNA sequence: TGTGCCAGCAGGGAACAGACTGGGGAGCAGTACTTC.

There are many counts of this clonotype. This sequence joins TRBV27 and TRBJ2-7; D may match TRBD1 or TRBD2 (5 bases each). Trimming removed 8 bases from V and 6 bases from J, with 17 bases in between. CDR1 MNHEY and CDR2 SMNVEV come from the germline V gene (reference sequence). The CDR3 sequence is 13 residues long. CDR3 DNA sequence: TGTGCCAGCGGCATCAGCGTTGGGGGCGAGCAGTACTTC. It yields the protein CASGISVGGEQYF.

This clonotype came up many times. The chain employs TRBV12-3 or TRBV12-4 and TRBJ2-7, with D maybe TRBD2 (6 bases). CDR3 length: 12 amino acids. With 4 bases removed from V and 2 bases from J, the gap between germline ends came to 6 bases. The CDR3 sequence is CASSWGAYEQYF. CDR3 nucleotides: TGTGCCAGCAGTTGGGGGGCCTACGAGCAGTACTTC.

There are many counts of this clonotype. The chain couples TRBV20-1 to TRBJ2-3; either TRBD1 or TRBD2 may supply D (7 bases each). The V end was cut by 4 bases, the J end by 7 bases, with 18 bases between. This CDR3 region has 14 residues. From germline, CDR1 is DFQATT and CDR2 SNEGSKA (reference sequence). The CDR3, as DNA: TGCAGTGCTAAGCATACAGGGGAGGGAAATACGCAGTATTTT. This codes for CSAKHTGEGNTQYF.

This clonotype was counted at least ten times. The chain links TRBV14 to TRBJ2-1; a weak D match, TRBD2 (6 bases). The CDR3 consists of 16 residues. Germline V gene data show CDR1 as SGHDN and CDR2 as FVKESK. The V gene lost 6 bases and the J gene lost 4 bases, with 19 bases spanning the gap. Written as DNA, the CDR3 is TGTGCCAGCAGTTACGGCGGGGCCCAAGGATACAATGAGCAGTTCTTC. Its translation: CASSYGGAQGYNEQFF.

Of note for this clonotype: Being one base from a much bigger clone, this may be a read error. V gene TRBV7-2 combines with J gene TRBJ2-7; 9 bases match TRBD2. This CDR3 region has 16 residues. Germline CDR1 is SGHTA and CDR2 is FQGNSA. CDR3 DNA: TGTGCCGGCAGCTCTTTTAGACTAGCGGAGAAGTACGAGCAGTACTTC. Its translation is CAGSSFRLAEKYEQYF.

The genes are TRBV7-2 and TRBJ2-3; D gene ambiguous. Trimming cost V 1 base and J 2 bases, with 16 bases left between them. This CDR3 contains 17 residues. From germline, CDR1 is SGHTA and CDR2 FQGNSA. The DNA for the CDR3 is TGTGCCAGCAGCTTAGTCGAATGGTACAGAGCCACAGATACGCAGTATTTT. Its protein product is CASSLVEWYRATDTQYF.

This clonotype came up many times. The chain carries TRBV7-9 and TRBJ2-3; 10 bases line up with TRBD1. The CDR3 sequence is 14 residues long. Germline values: CDR1 SEHNR, CDR2 FQNEAQ (reference sequence). The V and J ends lost 4 bases and 6 bases, in that order; junction bases with no gene match: 4. In DNA form, the CDR3 reads TGTGCCAGCAGCTCAGGGACAGGGGTGGATACGCAGTATTTT. This translates into CASSSGTGVDTQYF.

The table lists this clonotype with many counts. The chain combines TRBV5-1 with TRBJ1-4; D gene ambiguous. The germline CDR1 and CDR2 sequences are SGHRS and YFSETQ. V was trimmed by 7 bases and J by 0 bases, leaving 7 bases between them. This CDR3 is built from 13 residues. The CDR3 nucleotides are TGCGCCAGCTCAGTGGCAACTAATGAAAAACTGTTTTTT. Amino acids: CASSVATNEKLFF.

The rearrangement uses TRBV24-1 and TRBJ2-1, with D possibly being TRBD1 (5 bases). Germline V CDR1 and CDR2: KGHDR, SFDVKD. The CDR3 totals 14 residues. The V gene lost 2 bases and the J gene lost 7 bases, with 11 bases spanning the gap. The CDR3 spells CATSDYPGMNEQFF. In DNA form, the CDR3 reads TGTGCCACCAGTGATTATCCAGGGATGAATGAGCAGTTCTTC.

The rearrangement joins TRBV4-2 to TRBJ2-7, with TRBD1 identical over 11 bases. J was trimmed by 1 base and V by 3 bases; bases with no gene match: 2. The CDR3 consists of 15 residues. The germline CDR1 and CDR2 sequences are LGHNA and YNFKEQ. The CDR3 protein is CASSHGTGGSYEQYF. DNA for the CDR3: TGTGCCAGCAGCCACGGGACAGGGGGGTCCTACGAGCAGTACTTC.